The present T cell receptor beta chain was sequenced within a study of immune characterization of retroperitoneal liposarcoma. V was clipped by 2 bases and J by 0 bases, with 14 bases between them. The germline CDR1 and CDR2 sequences are LGHNT and FRNRAP. The CDR3 totals 17 residues. Sample share makes this clonotype medium-sized (0.01 to 0.1%). Each CDR3 protein is one row after TCRdb ran MiXCR on the PCR reads. This sample has about 4,100 distinct CDR3 sequences, with more than 30% found just once. The receptor was isolated from a female donor with retroperitoneal liposarcoma. Sequences were obtained from blood. The gene calls are TRBV12-5 and TRBJ2-1; D may be TRBD2 (5 bases). The CDR3 nucleotides read TGTGCTAGTGGTTTGCCCGAGACTACGAGCTCCTACAATGAGCAGTTCTTC. Encoded protein: CASGLPETTSSYNEQFF.